This T cell receptor beta chain comes out of a study of cytomegalovirus exposure and HLA in healthy donors. Findings and limits, study-wide: TCR beta V- and J-gene trimming was later associated with a missense DCLRE1C variant. Presence/absence analysis assumed near-uniform sequencing depth across donors.

J lost 0 bases, V lost 3 bases, and 1 base had no gene match. The CDR3 sequence is 15 residues long. CDR1 and CDR2 (germline): SGHTA, FQGNSA. Only a few counts were recorded for this clone. Antigen specificity is unknown. Primers included in the PCR were 60 Vbeta and 13 Jbeta primers. Repertoires were generated with immunoSEQ multiplex PCR, while TCRdb's copy carries only in-frame clones and drops some. Found here are around 62,000 clones, under 85% of them singletons; the top ten hold roughly 5%. Unrecorded immune exposures were likely, despite nominal health at sampling. This TCR derives from a male donor in good health and CMV-seropositive. Sequencing was performed on PBMCs. The J gene is TRBJ1-3, the V gene TRBV7-2; TRBD1 agrees at 8 bases. The CDR3 nucleotides read TGTGCCAGCAGCTTGACAGGGGCCTCTGGAAACACCATATATTTT. It is translated as CASSLTGASGNTIYF. Using reference TRBV7-2 and TRBJ1-3 for the parts outside the CDR3, the full variable domain is GAGVSQSPSNKVTEKGKDVELRCDPISGHTALYWYRQSLGQGLEFLIYFQGNSAPDKSGLPSDRFSAERTGGSVSTLTIQRTQQEDSAVYLCASSLTGASGNTIYFGEGSWLTVV.